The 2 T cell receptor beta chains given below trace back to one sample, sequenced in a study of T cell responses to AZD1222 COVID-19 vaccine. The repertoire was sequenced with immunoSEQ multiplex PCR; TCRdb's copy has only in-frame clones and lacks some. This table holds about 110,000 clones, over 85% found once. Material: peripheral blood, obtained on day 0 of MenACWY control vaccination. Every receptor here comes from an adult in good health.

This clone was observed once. The CDR3 sequence: CASSLGTGVDEQYF. CDR3 DNA: TGTGCCAGCAGCCTTGGGACAGGGGTCGACGAGCAGTACTTC. This chain joins TRBV4-2 and TRBJ2-7; 10 positions agree with TRBD1. Germline V lookup: CDR1 LGHNA, CDR2 YNFKEQ. J was trimmed by 5 bases and V by 4 bases; bases with no gene match: 5. The CDR3 sequence is 14 residues long.

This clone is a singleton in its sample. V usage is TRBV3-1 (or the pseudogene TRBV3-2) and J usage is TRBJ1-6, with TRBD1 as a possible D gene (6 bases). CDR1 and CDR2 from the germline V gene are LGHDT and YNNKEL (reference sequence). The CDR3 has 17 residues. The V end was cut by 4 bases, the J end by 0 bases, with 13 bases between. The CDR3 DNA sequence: TGTGCCAGCAGCCGATACAGGGCGAGCTCCTATAATTCACCCCTCCACTTT. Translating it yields CASSRYRASSYNSPLHF.